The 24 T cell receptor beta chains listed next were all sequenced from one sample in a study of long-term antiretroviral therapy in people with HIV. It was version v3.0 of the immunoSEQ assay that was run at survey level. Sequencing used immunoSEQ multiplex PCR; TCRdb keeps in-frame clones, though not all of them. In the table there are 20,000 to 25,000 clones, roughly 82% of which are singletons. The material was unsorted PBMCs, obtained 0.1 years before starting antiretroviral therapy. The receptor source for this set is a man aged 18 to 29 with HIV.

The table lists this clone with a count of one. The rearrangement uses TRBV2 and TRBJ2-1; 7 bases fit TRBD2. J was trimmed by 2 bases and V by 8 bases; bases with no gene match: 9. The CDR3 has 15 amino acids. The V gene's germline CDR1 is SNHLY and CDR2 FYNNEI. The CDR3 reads CASGERAGPYNEQFF. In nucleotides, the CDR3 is TGTGCCAGCGGGGAAAGAGCGGGACCCTACAATGAGCAGTTCTTC.

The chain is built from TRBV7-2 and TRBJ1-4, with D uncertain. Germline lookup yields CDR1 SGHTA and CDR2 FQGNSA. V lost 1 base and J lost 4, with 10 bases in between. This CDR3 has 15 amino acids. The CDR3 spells CASSLVGGSNEKLFF. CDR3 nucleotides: TGTGCCAGCAGCTTAGTAGGAGGGAGTAATGAAAAACTGTTTTTT.

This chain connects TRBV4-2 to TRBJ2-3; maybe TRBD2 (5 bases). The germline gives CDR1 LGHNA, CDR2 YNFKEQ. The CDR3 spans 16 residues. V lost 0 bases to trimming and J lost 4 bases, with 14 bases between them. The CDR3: CASSQDPGMGADTQYF. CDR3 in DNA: TGTGCCAGCAGCCAAGACCCCGGGATGGGTGCAGATACGCAGTATTTT.

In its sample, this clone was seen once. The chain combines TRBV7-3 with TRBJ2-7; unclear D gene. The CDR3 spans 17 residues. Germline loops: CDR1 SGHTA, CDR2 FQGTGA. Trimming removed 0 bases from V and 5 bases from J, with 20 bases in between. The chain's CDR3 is CASSLTGFGCPFDEQYF. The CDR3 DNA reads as TGTGCCAGCAGCTTAACCGGTTTCGGCTGCCCCTTCGACGAGCAGTACTTC.

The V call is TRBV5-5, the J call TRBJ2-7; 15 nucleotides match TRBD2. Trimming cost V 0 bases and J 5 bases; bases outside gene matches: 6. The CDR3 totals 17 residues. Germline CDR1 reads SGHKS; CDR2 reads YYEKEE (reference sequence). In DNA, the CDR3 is TGTGCCAGCAGCTTGGGGACTAGCGGGAGGGCACTGAACGAGCAGTACTTC. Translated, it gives CASSLGTSGRALNEQYF.

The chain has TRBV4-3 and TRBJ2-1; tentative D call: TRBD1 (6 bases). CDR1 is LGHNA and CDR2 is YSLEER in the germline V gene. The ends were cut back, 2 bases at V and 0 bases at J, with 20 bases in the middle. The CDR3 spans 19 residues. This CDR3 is CASSQWRTDDPSSYNEQFF. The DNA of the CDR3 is TGCGCCAGCAGCCAATGGCGGACAGATGACCCGAGCTCCTACAATGAGCAGTTCTTC.

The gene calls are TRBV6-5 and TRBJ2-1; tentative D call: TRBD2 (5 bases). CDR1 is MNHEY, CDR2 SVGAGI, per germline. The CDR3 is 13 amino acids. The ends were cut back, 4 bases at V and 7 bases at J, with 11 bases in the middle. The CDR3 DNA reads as TGTGCCAGCAGTTCCCCGGGGAAAAATGAGCAGTTCTTC. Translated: CASSSPGKNEQFF.

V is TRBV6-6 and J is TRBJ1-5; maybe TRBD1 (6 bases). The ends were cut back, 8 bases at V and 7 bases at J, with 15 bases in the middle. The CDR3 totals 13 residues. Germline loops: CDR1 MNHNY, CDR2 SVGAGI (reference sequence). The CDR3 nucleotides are TGTGCCAGCTCGACTCAGGGGTGGCAGCCCCAGCATTTT. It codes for CASSTQGWQPQHF.

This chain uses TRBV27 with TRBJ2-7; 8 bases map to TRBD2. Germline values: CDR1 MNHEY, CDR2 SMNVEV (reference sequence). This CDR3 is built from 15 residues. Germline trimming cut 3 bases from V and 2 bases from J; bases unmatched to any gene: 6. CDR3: CASSFGRGAPYEQYF. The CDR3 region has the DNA TGTGCCAGCAGTTTCGGGCGGGGGGCCCCCTACGAGCAGTACTTC.

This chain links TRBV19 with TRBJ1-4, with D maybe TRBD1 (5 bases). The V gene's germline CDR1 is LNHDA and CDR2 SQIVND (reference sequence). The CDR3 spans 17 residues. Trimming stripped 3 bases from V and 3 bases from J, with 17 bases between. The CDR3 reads CASSIPPYRTSNEKLFF. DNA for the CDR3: TGTGCCAGTAGTATTCCCCCCTACAGGACGTCTAATGAAAAACTGTTTTTT.

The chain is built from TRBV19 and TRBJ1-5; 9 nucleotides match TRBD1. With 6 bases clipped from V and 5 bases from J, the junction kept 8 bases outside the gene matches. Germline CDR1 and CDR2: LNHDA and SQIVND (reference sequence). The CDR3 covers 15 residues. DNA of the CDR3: TGTGCCAGTAGACCAGACGGGACAGGGTATCAGCCCCAGCATTTT. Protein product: CASRPDGTGYQPQHF.

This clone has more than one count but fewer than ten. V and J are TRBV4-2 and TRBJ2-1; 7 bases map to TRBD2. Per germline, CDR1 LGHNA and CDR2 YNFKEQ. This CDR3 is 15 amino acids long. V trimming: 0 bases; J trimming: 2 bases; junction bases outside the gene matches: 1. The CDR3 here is CASSQEREAYNEQFF. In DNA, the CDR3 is TGTGCCAGCAGCCAAGAACGGGAGGCCTACAATGAGCAGTTCTTC.

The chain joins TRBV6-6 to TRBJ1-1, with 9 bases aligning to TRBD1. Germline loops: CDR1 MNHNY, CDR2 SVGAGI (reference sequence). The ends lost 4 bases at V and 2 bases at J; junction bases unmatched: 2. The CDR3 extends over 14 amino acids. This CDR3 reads CASSLTGGNTEAFF. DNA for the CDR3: TGTGCCAGCAGTTTGACAGGGGGAAACACTGAAGCTTTCTTT.

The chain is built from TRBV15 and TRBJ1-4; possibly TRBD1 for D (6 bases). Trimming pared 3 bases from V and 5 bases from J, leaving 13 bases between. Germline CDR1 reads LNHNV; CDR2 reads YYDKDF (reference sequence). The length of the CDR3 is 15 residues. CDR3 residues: CATSSEGGGNEKLFF. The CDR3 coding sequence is TGTGCCACCAGCAGTGAAGGGGGGGGGAATGAAAAACTGTTTTTT.

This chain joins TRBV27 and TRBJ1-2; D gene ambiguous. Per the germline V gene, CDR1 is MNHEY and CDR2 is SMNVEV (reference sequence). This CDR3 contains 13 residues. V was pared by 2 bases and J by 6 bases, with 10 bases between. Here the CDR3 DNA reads TGTGCCAGCAGTTTACCGGGTTCGAATGGCTACACCTTC. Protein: CASSLPGSNGYTF.

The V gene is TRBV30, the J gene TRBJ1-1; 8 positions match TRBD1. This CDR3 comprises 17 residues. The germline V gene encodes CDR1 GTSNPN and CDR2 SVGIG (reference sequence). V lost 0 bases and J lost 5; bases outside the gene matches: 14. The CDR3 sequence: CAWSVGTLRQGRTEAFF. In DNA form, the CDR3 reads TGTGCCTGGAGTGTCGGGACATTGAGACAGGGGAGGACTGAAGCTTTCTTT. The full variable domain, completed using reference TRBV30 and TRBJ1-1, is SQTIHQWPATLVQPVGSPLSLECTVEGTSNPNLYWYRQAAGRGLQLLFYSVGIGQISSEVPQNLSASRPQDRQFILSSKKLLLSDSGFYLCAWSVGTLRQGRTEAFFGQGTRLTVV.

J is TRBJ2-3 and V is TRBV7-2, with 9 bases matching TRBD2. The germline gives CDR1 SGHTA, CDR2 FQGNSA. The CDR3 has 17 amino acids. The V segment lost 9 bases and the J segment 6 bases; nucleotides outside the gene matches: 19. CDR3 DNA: TGTGCCAGTCAGTGGACCCGCGGGGGGGCTCTCGGGGATACGCAGTATTTT. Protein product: CASQWTRGGALGDTQYF.

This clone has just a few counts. The CDR3 DNA follows: TGTGCCAGTAGTATGGGGGTCACGGGCAATCAGCCCCAGCATTTT. It codes for CASSMGVTGNQPQHF. The rearrangement links TRBV19 to TRBJ1-5, with a possible D match to TRBD1 (5 bases). Trimming shortened V by 3 bases and J by 2 bases, and 11 bases separated the two germline ends. The CDR3 has 15 amino acids. Per the germline V gene, CDR1 is LNHDA and CDR2 is SQIVND (reference sequence).

CDR3 DNA sequence: TGTGCCAGCTCACCACAGCAGTCCGGTAGCACTGAAGCTTTCTTT. The encoded protein is CASSPQQSGSTEAFF. The V call is TRBV18, the J call TRBJ1-1, with D unclear. CDR3 length: 15 amino acids. CDR1 KGHSH and CDR2 LQKENI come from the germline V gene. Trimming pared 1 base from V and 4 bases from J, leaving 13 bases between.

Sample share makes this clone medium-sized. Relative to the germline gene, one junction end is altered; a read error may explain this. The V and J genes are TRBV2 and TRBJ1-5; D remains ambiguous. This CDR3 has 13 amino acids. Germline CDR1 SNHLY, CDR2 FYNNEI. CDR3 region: CASNPASNRPQHF. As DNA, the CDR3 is TGTGCCAGCAACCCGGCCAGTAATCGGCCCCAGCATTTT.

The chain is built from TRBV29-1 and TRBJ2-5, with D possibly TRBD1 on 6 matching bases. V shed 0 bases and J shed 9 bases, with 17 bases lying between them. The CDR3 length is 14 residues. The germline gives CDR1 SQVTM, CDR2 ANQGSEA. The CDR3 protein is CSVEDVNRDRAQYF. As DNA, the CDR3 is TGCAGCGTTGAAGATGTTAACAGGGATAGGGCCCAGTACTTC.

CDR3 in amino acids: CASSSPGPGNTIYF. The DNA of the CDR3 is TGTGCCAGTAGTAGCCCGGGCCCTGGAAACACCATATATTTT. The V gene is TRBV19, the J gene TRBJ1-3; D remains unclear. Germline CDR1 reads LNHDA; CDR2 reads SQIVND (reference sequence). Trimming took 4 bases from V and 2 from J, leaving 9 bases between them. The CDR3 is 14 residues long.

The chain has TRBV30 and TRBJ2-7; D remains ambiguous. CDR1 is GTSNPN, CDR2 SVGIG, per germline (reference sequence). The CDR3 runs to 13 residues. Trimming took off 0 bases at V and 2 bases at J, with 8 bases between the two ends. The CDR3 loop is CAWSVRGPYEQYF. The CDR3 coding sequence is TGTGCCTGGAGTGTACGAGGACCCTACGAGCAGTACTTC.

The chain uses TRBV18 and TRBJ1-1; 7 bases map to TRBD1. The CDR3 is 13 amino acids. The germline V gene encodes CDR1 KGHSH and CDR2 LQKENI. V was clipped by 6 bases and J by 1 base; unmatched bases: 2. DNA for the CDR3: TGTGCCAGCTCTGGACAGGCGAACACTGAAGCTTTCTTT. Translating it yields CASSGQANTEAFF.